One TCR beta chain is described in this entry. Its antigen is unknown. Germline assignment: CDR1 SEHNR and CDR2 FQNEAQ (reference sequence). The CDR3 has 15 residues. Losses at the gene ends were 4 bases for V and 1 base for J; bases not matched to a gene: 5. This entry comes from a study of T cell responses to AZD1222 COVID-19 vaccine. Measured with immunoSEQ multiplex PCR; TCRdb has only the in-frame clones, and not every one. The table has around 200,000 clones, over 85% seen once; the top ten hold around 0.96%. General study findings and limits: Donors were largely white British and mainly female; clonal diversity was possibly underestimated.

Source: peripheral blood, taken 28 days after the second dose of the MenACWY control vaccine. The chain has TRBV7-9 and TRBJ2-3; the match to TRBD1 covers 7 bases. This TCR was recovered from an adult who received the MenACWY meningococcal vaccine as a control. CDR3 sequence reads: CASSSSGGRTDTQYF. The CDR3 DNA is TGTGCCAGCAGCTCGTCAGGGGGTCGCACAGATACGCAGTATTTT. The full variable domain, in which reference TRBV7-9 and TRBJ2-3 provide the parts outside the CDR3, is DTGVSQNPRHKITKRGQNVTFRCDPISEHNRLYWYRQTLGQGPEFLTYFQNEAQLEKSRLLSDRFSAERPKGSFSTLEIQRTEQGDSAMYLCASSSSGGRTDTQYFGPGTRLTVL.